This T cell receptor (beta chain) derives from a study of metastatic and nonmetastatic thyroid tumors. About the study: Both malignant and benign thyroid patients supplied peripheral blood and tumor or nodule tissue samples, across which the repertoires of these patients were then compared.

Per the study methods: Across clinicopathological groups, CDR3 differences served as the basis for building a distant-metastasis classifier for papillary thyroid cancer. With MiXCR, TCRdb reprocessed the PCR reads. The V and J calls, along with clone size, are taken from TCRdb and not from the paper's own processing. The table lists 20,000 to 25,000 clones, about an eighth of them singletons. This clone was counted at least ten times. Its matching antigen is unknown. All patients were treatment-naive before thyroid surgery. Study observations and caveats: It was reportedly found that TCR beta diversity was significantly higher in malignant thyroid tumors than in benign nodules, a difference seen in both blood and tumor samples.

The CDR3 loop spans 15 amino acids. With V trimmed by 5 bases and J by 4 bases, 6 bases remained unmatched. Germline V gene lookup returns CDR1 MDHEN and CDR2 SYDVKM. This clonotype originated in a female donor with papillary thyroid cancer or a benign thyroid nodule (not recorded which). Some clones in this sample may be carry-over from other donors' samples. Sequenced sample: blood. This chain uses TRBV28 with TRBJ1-2, with 11 bases identical to TRBD1. The CDR3 loop reads CASSQGQGEVYGYTF. The CDR3 bases are TGTGCCAGCAGTCAGGGACAGGGGGAGGTCTATGGCTACACCTTC.